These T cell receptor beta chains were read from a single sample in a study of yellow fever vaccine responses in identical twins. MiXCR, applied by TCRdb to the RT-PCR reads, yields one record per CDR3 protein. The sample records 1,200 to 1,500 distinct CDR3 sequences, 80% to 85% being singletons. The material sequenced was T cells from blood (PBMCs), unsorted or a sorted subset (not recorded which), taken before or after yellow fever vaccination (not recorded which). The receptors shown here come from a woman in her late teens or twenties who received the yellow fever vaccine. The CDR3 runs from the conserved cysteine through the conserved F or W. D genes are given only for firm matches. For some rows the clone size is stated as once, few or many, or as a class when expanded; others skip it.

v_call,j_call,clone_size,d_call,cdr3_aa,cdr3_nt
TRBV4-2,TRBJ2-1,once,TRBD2,CASSQGTSGASEEQFF,TGTGCCAGCAGCCAAGGCACTAGCGGGGCATCGGAGGAGCAGTTCTTC
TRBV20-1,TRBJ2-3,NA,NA,CSARGSGSTDTQYF,TGCAGTGCTAGAGGGAGCGGGAGCACAGATACGCAGTATTTT
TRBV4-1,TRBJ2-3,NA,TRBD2,CASSKTSGGTDTQYF,TGCGCCAGCAGCAAGACTAGCGGGGGCACAGATACGCAGTATTTT
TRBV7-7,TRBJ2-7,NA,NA,CASSQDSSYEQYF,TGTGCTAGCAGCCAGGACAGTAGCTACGAGCAGTACTTC
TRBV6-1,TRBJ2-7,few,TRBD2,CASSQLAGDSYEQYF,TGTGCCAGCAGTCAATTAGCGGGGGACTCCTACGAGCAGTACTTC
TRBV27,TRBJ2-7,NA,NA,CASSLRDRYEQYF,TGTGCCAGCAGTTTACGGGACCGATACGAGCAGTACTTC
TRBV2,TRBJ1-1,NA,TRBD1,CASSETGGITEAFF,TGTGCCAGCAGTGAAACAGGGGGCATTACTGAAGCTTTCTTT
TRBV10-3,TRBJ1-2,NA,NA,CAISGPWGDNYGYTF,TGTGCCATCAGTGGGCCTTGGGGAGATAACTATGGCTACACCTTC
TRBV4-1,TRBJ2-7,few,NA,CASSQEWTTYEQYF,TGCGCCAGCAGCCAAGAGTGGACCACCTACGAGCAGTACTTC
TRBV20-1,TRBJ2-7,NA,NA,CSAHIVQGEQYF,TGCAGTGCACACATCGTCCAGGGGGAGCAGTACTTC
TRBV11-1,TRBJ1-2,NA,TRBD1,CAGSGGPYGYTF,TGTGCCGGGTCAGGGGGTCCCTATGGCTACACCTTC
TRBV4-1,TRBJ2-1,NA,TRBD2,CASSLSRTSSYNEQFF,TGCGCCAGCAGCCTCTCAAGGACTAGCTCCTACAATGAGCAGTTCTTC
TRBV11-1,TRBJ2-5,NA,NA,CASSLSGLEVETQYF,TGTGCCAGCAGCTTATCGGGGTTAGAGGTGGAGACCCAGTACTTC
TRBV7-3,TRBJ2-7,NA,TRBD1,CASSLIGTGTAYEQYF,TGTGCCAGCAGCTTAATCGGGACAGGAACCGCCTACGAGCAGTACTTC
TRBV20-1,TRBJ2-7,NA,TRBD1,CSAVTGEYYEQYF,TGCAGTGCCGTGACAGGGGAATACTACGAGCAGTACTTC
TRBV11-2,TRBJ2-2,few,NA,CASSLVRSGELFF,TGTGCCAGCAGCTTGGTGAGGTCCGGGGAGCTGTTTTTT
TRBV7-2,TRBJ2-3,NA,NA,CASSLGPPYPPDTQYF,TGTGCCAGCAGCTTAGGACCCCCGTACCCCCCAGATACGCAGTATTTT
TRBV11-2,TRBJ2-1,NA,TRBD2,CASSLFGTSGSNEQFF,TGTGCCAGCAGCTTATTTGGGACTAGCGGGAGTAATGAGCAGTTCTTC
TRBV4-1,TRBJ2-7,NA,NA,CASSQPGAMYEQYF,TGCGCCAGCAGCCAACCAGGGGCCATGTACGAGCAGTACTTC
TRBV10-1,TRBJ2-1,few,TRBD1,CASSEPGQSRNEQFF,TGCGCCAGCAGCGAACCGGGACAGAGCCGCAATGAGCAGTTCTTC
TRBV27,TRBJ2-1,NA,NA,CASSNAGNNEQFF,TGTGCCAGCAGTAACGCCGGGAACAATGAGCAGTTCTTC
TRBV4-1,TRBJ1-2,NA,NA,CASSQAGDYGYTF,TGCGCCAGCAGCCAAGCTGGTGACTATGGCTACACCTTC
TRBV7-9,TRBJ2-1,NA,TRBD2,CASSLGLAGGSEQFF,TGTGCCAGCAGCTTAGGACTAGCGGGAGGTTCCGAGCAGTTCTTC
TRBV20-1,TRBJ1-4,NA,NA,CSARRVGNEKLFF,TGCAGTGCCCGGCGCGTCGGTAATGAAAAACTGTTTTTT
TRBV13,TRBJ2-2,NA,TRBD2,CASRPGLTNTGELFF,TGTGCCAGCAGACCGGGACTAACGAACACCGGGGAGCTGTTTTTT
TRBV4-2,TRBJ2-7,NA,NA,CASSQGSYEQYF,TGTGCCAGCAGCCAGGGATCCTACGAGCAGTACTTC
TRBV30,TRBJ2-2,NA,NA,CAWRWNTGELFF,TGTGCCTGGAGGTGGAACACCGGGGAGCTGTTTTTT
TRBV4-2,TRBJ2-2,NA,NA,CASSQDQAGNTGELFF,TGTGCCAGCAGCCAAGATCAAGCAGGGAACACCGGGGAGCTGTTTTTT
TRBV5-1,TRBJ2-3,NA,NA,CASSLDQRTDTQYF,TGCGCCAGCAGCTTGGATCAGCGGACAGATACGCAGTATTTT
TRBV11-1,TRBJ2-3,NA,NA,CASSPVDDTQYF,TGTGCCAGCAGCCCCGTGGACGATACGCAGTATTTT